The 27 T cell receptor beta chains below come from one sample, sequenced in a study of long-term antiretroviral therapy in people with HIV. Sequencing relied on immunoSEQ assay v3.0, run at survey level. TCRdb keeps only in-frame clones here, not all; method: immunoSEQ multiplex PCR. This sample has some 29,000 clones, with 80% to 90% found just once. This material consisted of unsorted PBMCs, taken 3.2 years before starting antiretroviral therapy. These receptor sequences come from a man aged 45-65 years with HIV.

This sequence joins TRBV4-3 and TRBJ1-6, with D tentatively TRBD1 (5 bases). Germline assignment: CDR1 LGHNA and CDR2 YSLEER. V was clipped by 1 base and J by 9 bases, with 16 bases between them. The CDR3 has 16 residues. CDR3 sequence reads: CASSQVIGGGGSPLHF. CDR3 nucleotides: TGCGCCAGCAGCCAAGTTATTGGCGGCGGGGGTTCACCCCTCCACTTT.

The J gene is TRBJ2-1, the V gene TRBV18; unclear D gene. V was clipped by 3 bases and J by 5 bases, with 17 bases between them. This CDR3 spans 16 amino acids. CDR1 is KGHSH and CDR2 is LQKENI in the germline V gene. This CDR3 is CASSPNMLRIDNEQFF. DNA of the CDR3: TGTGCCAGCTCACCCAACATGCTCCGAATTGACAATGAGCAGTTCTTC.

The rearrangement uses TRBV9 and TRBJ2-5, with a possible D match to TRBD1 (6 bases). This CDR3 contains 15 residues. V lost 3 bases, J lost 5 bases, and 17 bases lay in between. Germline V gene sequence: CDR1 SGDLS, CDR2 YYNGEE. CDR3 DNA: TGTGCCAGCAGCGCGGGAAACTCCCAGGGGGAGACCCAGTACTTC. Amino acid sequence: CASSAGNSQGETQYF.

This chain uses TRBV5-1 with TRBJ1-2, with a weak D call TRBD1 (6 bases). With 4 bases removed from V and 1 base from J, the gap between germline ends came to 17 bases. CDR1 and CDR2 (germline): SGHRS, YFSETQ. This CDR3 has 16 residues. In nucleotides, the CDR3 is TGCGCCAGCAGCACCCCTAGGGGGGAAGGTAACTATGGCTACACCTTC. This encodes CASSTPRGEGNYGYTF.

The V gene is TRBV2, the J gene TRBJ1-1; TRBD1 aligns across 7 bases. This CDR3 spans 17 amino acids. V dropped 6 bases and J dropped 2; count of bases not matched to a gene: 15. Germline CDR1 and CDR2: SNHLY and FYNNEI. CDR3 loop: CASSPSPGRGYNTEAFF. CDR3 nucleotide sequence: TGTGCCAGCAGCCCTTCCCCTGGCAGGGGGTACAACACTGAAGCTTTCTTT.

Only one count was recorded for this clone. The chain links TRBV5-1 to TRBJ1-3; D ambiguous. Germline V gene sequence: CDR1 SGHRS, CDR2 YFSETQ. V was pared by 0 bases and J by 0 bases, with 10 bases between. The CDR3 covers 16 residues. The DNA of the CDR3 is TGCGCCAGCAGCTTGGGGTTGAGGGACTCTGGAAACACCATATATTTT. Translated, it gives CASSLGLRDSGNTIYF.

The J gene is TRBJ2-7, the V gene TRBV18; TRBD1 might be the D (5 bases). Looked up from germline, CDR1 is KGHSH and CDR2 is LQKENI. The CDR3 runs 15 residues. V was clipped by 6 bases and J by 6 bases, with 21 bases between them. CDR3 coding DNA: TGTGCCAGCTCCCTGACAGAAATTGAGGTACGCGAGCAGTACTTC. Protein sequence: CASSLTEIEVREQYF.

This clone is a singleton in its sample. This chain joins TRBV27 and TRBJ2-7; 15 bases align to TRBD2. V shed 6 bases, J shed 4 bases, and the junction held 7 bases outside the gene matches. The germline CDR1 and CDR2 sequences are MNHEY and SMNVEV (reference sequence). CDR3 size: 16 residues. The CDR3 DNA reads as TGTGCCAGCAGGCCCGGGACTAGCGGGGGGTATTACGAGCAGTACTTC. It encodes CASRPGTSGGYYEQYF.

The chain is built from TRBV7-8 and TRBJ2-7; 7 nucleotides agree with TRBD2. V trimming: 6 bases; J trimming: 0 bases; junction bases outside the gene matches: 14. From germline, CDR1 is SGHVS and CDR2 FQNEAQ. The CDR3 totals 17 residues. The CDR3 is CASRRTPGGGGSYEQYF. The CDR3 coding sequence is TGTGCCAGCAGGCGTACCCCGGGCGGGGGAGGCTCCTACGAGCAGTACTTC.

A note on this clone: At one end the junction does not follow the germline gene, possibly because of a read error. The chain uses TRBV5-1 and TRBJ1-1; 7 bases match TRBD1. The CDR3 totals 13 residues. CDR1 and CDR2 (germline): SGHRS, YFSETQ. CDR3 region: CASGLQGITEAFF. For the CDR3, the DNA is TGCGCCAGCGGCTTACAGGGGATTACTGAAGCTTTCTTT.

The chain joins TRBV27 to TRBJ1-1; D unresolved. Trimming shortened V by 6 bases and J by 2 bases, and 19 bases separated the two germline ends. This CDR3 region has 16 residues. The germline V gene has CDR1 MNHEY and CDR2 SMNVEV (reference sequence). CDR3 in amino acids: CASSQYMGIYNTEAFF. The DNA of the CDR3 is TGTGCCAGCAGCCAATATATGGGGATTTACAACACTGAAGCTTTCTTT.

The chain has TRBV5-1 and TRBJ1-1, with 9 nucleotides matching TRBD1. CDR1 and CDR2 from the germline V gene are SGHRS and YFSETQ. This CDR3 has 15 residues. Trimming cost V 3 bases and J 1 base; bases outside gene matches: 4. DNA for the CDR3: TGCGCCAGCAGCTCACTGGGACAGGGGAACACTGAAGCTTTCTTT. It translates to CASSSLGQGNTEAFF. The variable domain in full, with the rest retrieved from reference TRBV5-1 and TRBJ1-1, is KAGVTQTPRYLIKTRGQQVTLSCSPISGHRSVSWYQQTPGQGLQFLFEYFSETQRNKGNFPGRFSGRQFSNSRSEMNVSTLELGDSALYLCASSSLGQGNTEAFFGQGTRLTVV.

The V gene is TRBV27, the J gene TRBJ2-5; D is unresolved. The germline CDR1 and CDR2 sequences are MNHEY and SMNVEV (reference sequence). The CDR3 totals 14 residues. Trimming removed 5 bases from V and 4 bases from J, with 14 bases in between. CDR3: CASSHSTTGETQYF. The CDR3 bases are TGTGCCAGCAGTCACTCTACGACGGGAGAGACCCAGTACTTC.

The chain carries TRBV5-4 and TRBJ2-7, with no clear D. V lost 0 bases and J lost 0, with 7 bases in between. The CDR3 has 14 amino acids. Germline V gene data show CDR1 as SGHNT and CDR2 as YYREEE (reference sequence). CDR3 DNA: TGTGCCAGCAGCTTGGACTATAGCTCCTACGAGCAGTACTTC. Protein sequence: CASSLDYSSYEQYF.

The rearrangement joins TRBV6-1 to TRBJ2-7; D is ambiguous. CDR3 length equals 13 residues. Germline CDR1 reads MNHNS; CDR2 reads SASEGT. Trimming stripped 1 base from V and 5 bases from J, with 9 bases between. The CDR3, as DNA: TGTGCCAGCAGTGAAGTGGCGGCGCACGAGCAGTACTTC. Its translation: CASSEVAAHEQYF.

This rearrangement joins TRBV28 to TRBJ1-1; D uncertain. Deletions cut 7 bases from V and 3 bases from J, with 9 bases between. The germline CDR1 and CDR2 sequences are MDHEN and SYDVKM. There are 12 residues in the CDR3. CDR3 region: CASTRGHTEAFF. In DNA form, the CDR3 reads TGTGCCAGCACCCGCGGGCACACTGAAGCTTTCTTT.

This sequence joins TRBV11-2 and TRBJ1-5; no clear D gene. CDR1 and CDR2 (germline): SGHAT, FQNNGV. V was pared by 5 bases and J by 3 bases, with 5 bases between. The CDR3 runs to 12 residues. The CDR3 region has the DNA TGTGCCAGCAGCCGCCACAATCAGCCCCAGCATTTT. Protein sequence: CASSRHNQPQHF.

CDR3 sequence reads: CASSLAGQSTDTQYF. The CDR3 DNA reads TGTGCCAGCAGCTTGGCCGGACAGAGCACAGATACGCAGTATTTT. This sequence joins TRBV5-8 and TRBJ2-3, with a tentative D call TRBD1 (6 bases). Germline CDR1 and CDR2: SGHTS and YDEGEE. This CDR3 is built from 15 residues. V dropped 0 bases and J dropped 0 bases, with 8 bases sitting between them.

V is TRBV29-1 and J is TRBJ1-4; no clear D. The CDR3 spans 13 residues. Trimming left V 4 bases short and J 7 bases short, with 13 bases between. Germline values: CDR1 SQVTM, CDR2 ANQGSEA. CDR3 residues: CSVALRVSEKLFF. CDR3 in DNA: TGCAGCGTTGCTTTGCGGGTTAGTGAAAAACTGTTTTTT.

V is TRBV20-1 and J is TRBJ1-2; 8 bases line up with TRBD1. The CDR3 is made up of 11 amino acids. V lost 7 bases, J lost 2 bases, and 0 bases stayed unmatched. In germline, CDR1 is DFQATT, CDR2 SNEGSKA (reference sequence). The CDR3 spells CSGTGNYGYTF. Here the CDR3 DNA reads TGCAGTGGGACAGGGAACTATGGCTACACCTTC.

The chain uses TRBV6-1 and TRBJ2-7; 7 nucleotides align to TRBD2. Looked up from germline, CDR1 is MNHNS and CDR2 is SASEGT. The CDR3 runs to 16 residues. The junction had 10 bases not matched to a gene; V was cut back by 4 bases and J by 1 base. CDR3 sequence: CASSAWGGSRSYEQYF. Here the CDR3 DNA reads TGTGCCAGCAGTGCTTGGGGCGGGAGTCGTTCCTACGAGCAGTACTTC.

The table lists this clone with a count of one. The chain combines TRBV4-1 with TRBJ1-2; perhaps TRBD1 as D (5 bases). Germline lookup yields CDR1 MGHRA and CDR2 YSYEKL. The CDR3 has 14 residues. V gave up 0 bases and J gave up 8 bases, with 13 bases separating them. The chain's CDR3 is CASSQEEGRGGYTF. In nucleotides, the CDR3 is TGCGCCAGCAGCCAAGAAGAGGGGAGAGGCGGCTACACCTTC.

This clone has just one count. The chain uses TRBV5-1 and TRBJ1-1; possibly TRBD1 for D (5 bases). Per the germline V gene, CDR1 is SGHRS and CDR2 is YFSETQ. This CDR3 has 13 residues. V was pared by 3 bases and J by 6 bases, with 12 bases between. The CDR3 region is CASSYTGAPEAFF. In nucleotides, the CDR3 is TGCGCCAGCAGCTACACAGGAGCCCCTGAAGCTTTCTTT.

This chain joins TRBV7-9 and TRBJ2-1, with D possibly matching TRBD1 (6 bases). Germline V lookup: CDR1 SEHNR, CDR2 FQNEAQ (reference sequence). V shed 1 base and J shed 9 bases, with 13 bases lying between them. The CDR3 runs to 14 residues. The CDR3 DNA follows: TGTGCCAGCAGCTTAGGGCAGGGGATGGGTGAGCAGTTCTTC. Translating gives CASSLGQGMGEQFF.

The rearrangement uses TRBV2 and TRBJ2-3; 13 nucleotides align to TRBD2. V shed 8 bases, J shed 6 bases, and the junction held 2 bases outside the gene matches. Per the germline V gene, CDR1 is SNHLY and CDR2 is FYNNEI. This CDR3 spans 13 amino acids. The CDR3 sequence is CASLLAGGDTQYF. CDR3 DNA sequence: TGTGCCAGCCTACTAGCGGGAGGGGATACGCAGTATTTT.

The genes are TRBV5-1 and TRBJ2-5; no reliable D call. Germline values: CDR1 SGHRS, CDR2 YFSETQ. Deletions cut 0 bases from V and 3 bases from J, with 6 bases between. This CDR3 region has 13 residues. In DNA form, the CDR3 reads TGCGCCAGCAGCTTGGATGTCGAAGAGACCCAGTACTTC. The encoded protein is CASSLDVEETQYF.

This chain joins TRBV7-9 and TRBJ2-1; possibly TRBD2 for D (5 bases). V dropped 4 bases and J dropped 2 bases, with 15 bases sitting between them. The CDR3 loop spans 16 amino acids. Looked up from germline, CDR1 is SEHNR and CDR2 is FQNEAQ (reference sequence). CDR3 protein: CASSSTTTTPYNEQFF. CDR3 bases: TGTGCCAGCAGCTCGACTACTACCACACCCTACAATGAGCAGTTCTTC.